Sequencing of this T cell receptor gamma chain was carried out in a study of Vδ1+ human thymocytes (dated by TCRdb to between 2018 and 2020). As for the study more broadly: As a data resource, the study described the mRNA-level TRG and TRD CDR3 repertoires found in highly purified Vdelta1+ thymocytes taken from young children. Validation of the multiplex-based CDR3 amplicon strategy against 5'RACE-based CDR3 amplicon generation methods had been performed previously.

Trimming accounts for 5 bases at V and 8 bases at J, while the number of junction bases matched to no gene is 12. According to the germline V gene, CDR1 reads EGSTGY and CDR2 reads YDSYTSSV. The CDR3, from cysteine to phenylalanine, totals 13 residues. The sequence is cut down to CDR3 DNA, 39 bases in frame from base 1. This clone has a handful of counts. Its antigen target is currently unknown. No base qualities exist here, and no much larger clone lies one base off it. Findings and caveats that apply to the study as a whole: Because unexpected Vdelta2 sequences could lead to misinterpretation of bulk repertoire data, the authors recommended using highly purified populations and single-cell validation. Because no clustering by age or sex was observed, donors were not stratified by these variables in the analyses. Thymic TRG and TRD repertoires appeared highly polyclonal with Gaussian CDR3 length distributions, unlike oligoclonal peripheral blood repertoires. Despite high sort purity, roughly 18% of thymic TRD sequences were Vdelta2 (and few Vdelta3), unlike peripheral blood Vdelta1+ controls. Many TRG clonotypes were found to be shared between donors (up to about 7x10^3), whereas TRD repertoires were found to be essentially private (max 116 shared).

RNA extraction was performed with the RNeasy mini kit, and reverse transcription was done with Superscript III. CDR3 amplicons were generated by multiplex PCR with pooled V-gene forward primers and a constant-region reverse primer carrying Illumina adaptor overhangs. Amplicons were gel-purified, then indexed with Nextera index primers over approximately 8 extra PCR cycles and purified with AMPure XP beads. Sequencing of libraries was performed on an Illumina MiSeq using paired-end 250 bp reads, dual indexing and a 20% PhiX spike-in. As for the original processing: Reads were quality checked with FastQC, and TRG read pairs were merged with ea-utils fastq-join. IMGT/HighV-QUEST was used to annotate the sequences, only productive sequences with an unambiguous V-gene assignment were kept, and clonotypes were defined as sequences sharing an identical CDR3 sequence. Downstream analysis used VDJtools 1.1.1, tcR 2.2.3, Treemap and vegan Shannon diversity in R 3.4.4. TCRdb reprocessed the public data with the CATT caller; entries with the same nucleotide sequence were combined afterwards. The V and J calls and clone size come from TCRdb's table, not from the authors' own analysis. The sample includes roughly 30,000 gamma-chain clones, with around 18% observed a single time. The ten top clones hold approximately 1.7% of the sample.

Thymic samples were depleted of alphabeta T cells, then CD3+ TCRVdelta1+ TCRVdelta2- thymocytes were FACS-sorted. The purity of the sorted Vdelta1+ thymocytes was between 98% and 99.6%. The thymic specimens were obtained from fewer than 10 paediatric patients, aged roughly 5 days to 15 months, who were having corrective cardiac surgery. After the thymic tissue was dispersed, mononuclear cells were isolated using a Histopaque-1077 density gradient. For staining, the antibodies used were anti-TCRVdelta1 clone TS8.2, anti-TCRVdelta2 clone B6, anti-CD3 clone HIT3a and anti-TCRalphabeta clone IP26. Sequencing was done on a sample of Vdelta1+ gamma-delta thymocytes from the thymus. In the paper's terms, the cell subset or site label means: FACS-sorted CD3+ TCRalphabeta- TCRVdelta1+ TCRVdelta2- thymocytes. The chain uses TRGV4 and TRGJ1 or TRGJ2. The receptor was derived from a boy under two years old who had congenital heart surgery. The CDR3 region has the sequence CATWGGGCDKKLF. Read as DNA, the sequence is TGTGCCACCTGGGGGGGTGGGTGTGATAAGAAACTCTTT.